This T cell receptor beta chain was captured by sequencing in a study of cytotoxic CD8 clonotypes in ibrutinib-treated CLL. Looking at the study overall: Patients attained 24 partial and 2 complete responses; at median approximately 68 months, roughly 15 remained remitted while around twelve progressed. Broader study findings: Timing of sampling differed between sustained-remission and progressing patients. Stable or contracted on treatment, public clonotypes were also uncommon.

Libraries were prepared by immunoSEQ multiplex PCR; TCRdb keeps only in-frame clonotypes and omits some of them. The sample shows hundreds of thousands of clones, approximately 80% of them seen only once. The sample holds many counts of this clone. What it binds is not known. V was trimmed by 1 base and J by 0 bases, leaving 6 bases between them. The CDR3 is 13 amino acids. Germline-derived CDR1 and CDR2 are SQVTM and ANQGSEA. The TCR was taken from a human donor with chronic lymphocytic leukemia. The sequences come from PBMCs, collected before ibrutinib treatment. The rearrangement joins TRBV29-1 to TRBJ1-1; D call uncertain. The DNA of the CDR3 is TGCAGCGTTGAAGTTTCCGTGAACACTGAAGCTTTCTTT. Its protein is CSVEVSVNTEAFF.